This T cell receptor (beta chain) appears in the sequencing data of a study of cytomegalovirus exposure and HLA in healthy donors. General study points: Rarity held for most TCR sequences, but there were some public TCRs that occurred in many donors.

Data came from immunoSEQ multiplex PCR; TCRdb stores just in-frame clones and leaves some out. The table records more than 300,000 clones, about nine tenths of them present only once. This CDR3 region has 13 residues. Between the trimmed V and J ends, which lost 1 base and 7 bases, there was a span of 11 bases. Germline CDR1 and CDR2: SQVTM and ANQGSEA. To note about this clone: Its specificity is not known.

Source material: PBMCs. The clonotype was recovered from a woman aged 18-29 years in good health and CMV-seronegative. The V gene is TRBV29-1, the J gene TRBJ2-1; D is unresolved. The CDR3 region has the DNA TGCAGCGTTGAAGTAGGAGCTGGGAATGAGCAGTTCTTC. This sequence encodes CSVEVGAGNEQFF.